This paragraph covers one TCR beta chain sequence. The CDR3 has 13 residues. Germline CDR1 and CDR2: DFQATT and SNEGSKA (reference sequence). The V end lost 3 bases, the J end lost 10 bases, and 15 bases lay between the germline ends. Data came from immunoSEQ multiplex PCR; TCRdb stores just in-frame clones and leaves some out. Counted here are about 270,000 clones, 70% to 90% occurring once; the ten biggest clones make up 2% to 2.5%. The data derive from a study of blood T cell repertoires in COVID-19. Recruits, aged roughly 18 to 95 years, lived in approximately 26 US areas. Cohorts were determined from participant-reported clinical history.

This clonotype was obtained from a woman aged 55-70 years in a cohort exposed to, infected with or recovered from COVID-19 (not recorded which). Sequences were obtained from PBMCs or T cells enriched from blood (not recorded which). The chain uses TRBV20-1 and TRBJ2-2; D is unclear. The CDR3 loop is CSASNSANLELFF. DNA of the CDR3: TGCAGTGCTAGTAACAGTGCCAACCTGGAGCTGTTTTTT.